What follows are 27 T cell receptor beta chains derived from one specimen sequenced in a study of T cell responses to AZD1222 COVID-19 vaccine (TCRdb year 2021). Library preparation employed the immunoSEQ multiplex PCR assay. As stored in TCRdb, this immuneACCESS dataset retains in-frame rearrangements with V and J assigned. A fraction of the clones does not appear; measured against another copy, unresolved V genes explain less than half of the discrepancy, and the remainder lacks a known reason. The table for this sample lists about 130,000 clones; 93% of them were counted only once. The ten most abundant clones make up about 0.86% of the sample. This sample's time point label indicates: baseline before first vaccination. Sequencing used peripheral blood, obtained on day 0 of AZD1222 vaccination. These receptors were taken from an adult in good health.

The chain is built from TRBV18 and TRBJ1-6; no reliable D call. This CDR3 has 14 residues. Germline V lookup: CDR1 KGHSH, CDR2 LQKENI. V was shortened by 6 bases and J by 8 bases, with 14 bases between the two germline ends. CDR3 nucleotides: TGTGCCAGCTCGCCCGGCCCAGAAGATTCACCCCTCCACTTT. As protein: CASSPGPEDSPLHF.

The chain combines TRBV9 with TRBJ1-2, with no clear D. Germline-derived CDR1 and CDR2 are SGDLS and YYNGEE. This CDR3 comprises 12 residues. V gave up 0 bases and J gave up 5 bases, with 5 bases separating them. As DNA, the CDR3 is TGTGCCAGCAGCGTAGGTCAGTATGGCTACACCTTC. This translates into CASSVGQYGYTF.

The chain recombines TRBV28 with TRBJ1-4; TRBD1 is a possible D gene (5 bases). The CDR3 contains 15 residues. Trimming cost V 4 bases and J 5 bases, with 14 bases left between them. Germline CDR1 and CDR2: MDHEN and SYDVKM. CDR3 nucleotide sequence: TGTGCCAGCAGTTCCCCGGGACGGTTAAATGAAAAACTGTTTTTT. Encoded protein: CASSSPGRLNEKLFF.

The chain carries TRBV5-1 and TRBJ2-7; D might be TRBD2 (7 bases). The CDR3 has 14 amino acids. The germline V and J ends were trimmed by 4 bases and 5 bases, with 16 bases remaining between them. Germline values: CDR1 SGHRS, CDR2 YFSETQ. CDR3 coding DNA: TGCGCCAGCAGCGCCTGGTGGGAGGGGGACGAGCAGTACTTC. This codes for CASSAWWEGDEQYF.

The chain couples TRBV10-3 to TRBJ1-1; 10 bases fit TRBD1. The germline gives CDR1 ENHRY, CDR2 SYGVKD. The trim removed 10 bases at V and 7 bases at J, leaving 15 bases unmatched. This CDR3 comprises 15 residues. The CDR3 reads CATARPGQGKNEAFF. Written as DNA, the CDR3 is TGTGCCACCGCTCGTCCGGGACAGGGGAAAAATGAAGCTTTCTTT.

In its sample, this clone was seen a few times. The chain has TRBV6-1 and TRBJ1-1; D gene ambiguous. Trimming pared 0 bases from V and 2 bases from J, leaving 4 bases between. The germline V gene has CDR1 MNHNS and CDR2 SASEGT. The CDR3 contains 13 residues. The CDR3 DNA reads TGTGCCAGCAGTGAAGCCGAAAACACTGAAGCTTTCTTT. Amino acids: CASSEAENTEAFF.

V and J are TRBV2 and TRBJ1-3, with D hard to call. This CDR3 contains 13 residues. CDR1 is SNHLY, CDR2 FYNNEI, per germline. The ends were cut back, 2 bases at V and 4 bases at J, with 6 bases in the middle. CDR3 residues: CASSELAGNTIYF. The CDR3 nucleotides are TGTGCCAGCAGTGAATTAGCGGGAAACACCATATATTTT.

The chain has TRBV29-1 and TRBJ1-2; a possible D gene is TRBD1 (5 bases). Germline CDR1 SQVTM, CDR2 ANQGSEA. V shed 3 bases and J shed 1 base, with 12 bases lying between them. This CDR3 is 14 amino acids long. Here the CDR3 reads CSVERGRRNYGYTF. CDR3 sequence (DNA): TGCAGCGTTGAGAGGGGAAGACGTAACTATGGCTACACCTTC. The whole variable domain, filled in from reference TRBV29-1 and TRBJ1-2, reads SAVISQKPSRDICQRGTSLTIQCQVDSQVTMMFWYRQQPGQSLTLIATANQGSEATYESGFVIDKFPISRPNLTFSTLTVSNMSPEDSSIYLCSVERGRRNYGYTFGSGTRLTVV.

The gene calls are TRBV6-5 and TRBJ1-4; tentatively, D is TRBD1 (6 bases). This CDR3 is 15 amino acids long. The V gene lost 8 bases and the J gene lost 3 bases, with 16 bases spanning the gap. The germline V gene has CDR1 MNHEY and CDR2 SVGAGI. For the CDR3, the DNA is TGTGCCAGCCGCGTGGGGGGGCAGCCTAATGAAAAACTGTTTTTT. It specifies CASRVGGQPNEKLFF.

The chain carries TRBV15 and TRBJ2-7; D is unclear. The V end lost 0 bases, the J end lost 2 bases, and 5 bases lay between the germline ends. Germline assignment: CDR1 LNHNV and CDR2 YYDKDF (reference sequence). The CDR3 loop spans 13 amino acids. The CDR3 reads CATSREDPYEQYF. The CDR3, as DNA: TGTGCCACCAGCAGAGAGGACCCCTACGAGCAGTACTTC.

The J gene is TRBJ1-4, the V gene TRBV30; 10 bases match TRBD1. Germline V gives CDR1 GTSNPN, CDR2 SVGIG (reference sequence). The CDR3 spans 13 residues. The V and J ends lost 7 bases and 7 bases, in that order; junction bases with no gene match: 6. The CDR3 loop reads CALRQGAREKLFF. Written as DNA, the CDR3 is TGTGCCTTACGACAGGGGGCTCGTGAAAAACTGTTTTTT.

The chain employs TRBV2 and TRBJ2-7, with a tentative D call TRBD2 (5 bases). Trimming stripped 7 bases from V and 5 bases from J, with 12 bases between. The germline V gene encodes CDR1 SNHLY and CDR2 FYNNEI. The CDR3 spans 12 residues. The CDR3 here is CASNGDYDEQYF. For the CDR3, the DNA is TGTGCCAGCAACGGGGATTACGACGAGCAGTACTTC.

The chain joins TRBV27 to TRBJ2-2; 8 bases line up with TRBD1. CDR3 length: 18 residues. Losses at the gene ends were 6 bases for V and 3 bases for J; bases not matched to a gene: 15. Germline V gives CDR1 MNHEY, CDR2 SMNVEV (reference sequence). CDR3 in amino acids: CASSLRGAGTGDTGELFF. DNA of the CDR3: TGTGCCAGCAGCCTACGTGGAGCCGGGACAGGAGACACCGGGGAGCTGTTTTTT.

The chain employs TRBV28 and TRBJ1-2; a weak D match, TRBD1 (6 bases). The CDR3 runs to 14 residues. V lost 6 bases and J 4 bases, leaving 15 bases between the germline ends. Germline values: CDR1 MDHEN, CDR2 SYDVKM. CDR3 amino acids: CASRNRQDLYGYTF. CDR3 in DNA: TGTGCCAGCAGGAACAGACAGGACCTCTATGGCTACACCTTC.

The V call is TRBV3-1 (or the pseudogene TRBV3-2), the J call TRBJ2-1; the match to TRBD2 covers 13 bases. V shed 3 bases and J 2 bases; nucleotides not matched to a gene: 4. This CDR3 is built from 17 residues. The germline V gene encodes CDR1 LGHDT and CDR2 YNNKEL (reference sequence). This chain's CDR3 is CASSHATSGGAYNEQFF. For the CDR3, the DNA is TGTGCCAGCAGCCACGCTACTAGCGGGGGGGCCTACAATGAGCAGTTCTTC.

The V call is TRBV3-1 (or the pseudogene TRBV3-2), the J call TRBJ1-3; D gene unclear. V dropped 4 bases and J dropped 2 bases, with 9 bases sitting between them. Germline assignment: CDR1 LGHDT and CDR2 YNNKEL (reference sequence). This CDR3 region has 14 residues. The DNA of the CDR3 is TGTGCCAGCAGCCCTCGGGAAGCTGGAAACACCATATATTTT. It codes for CASSPREAGNTIYF.

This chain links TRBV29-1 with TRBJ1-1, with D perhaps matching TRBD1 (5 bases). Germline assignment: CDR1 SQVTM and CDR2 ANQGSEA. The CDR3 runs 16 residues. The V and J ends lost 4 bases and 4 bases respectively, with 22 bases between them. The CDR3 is CSVGGKGEAGSTEAFF. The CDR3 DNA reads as TGCAGCGTTGGGGGGAAGGGTGAGGCAGGTAGCACTGAAGCTTTCTTT.

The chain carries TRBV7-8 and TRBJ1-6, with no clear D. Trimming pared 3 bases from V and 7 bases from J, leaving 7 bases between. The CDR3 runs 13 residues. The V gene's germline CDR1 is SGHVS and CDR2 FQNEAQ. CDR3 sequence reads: CASSFDRNSPLHF. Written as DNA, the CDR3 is TGTGCCAGCAGCTTTGATCGGAATTCACCCCTCCACTTT.

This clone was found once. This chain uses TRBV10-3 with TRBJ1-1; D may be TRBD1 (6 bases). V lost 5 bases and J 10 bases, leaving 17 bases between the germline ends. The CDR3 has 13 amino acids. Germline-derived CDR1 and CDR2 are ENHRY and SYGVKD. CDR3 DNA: TGTGCCATCAGTTTAACAGGGCAGCGTGGAGCTTTCTTT. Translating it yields CAISLTGQRGAFF.

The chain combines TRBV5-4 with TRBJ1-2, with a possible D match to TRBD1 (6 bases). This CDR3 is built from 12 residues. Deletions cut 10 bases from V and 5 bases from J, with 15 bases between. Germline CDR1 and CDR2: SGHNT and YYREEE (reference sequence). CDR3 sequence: CAFFGQNYGYTF. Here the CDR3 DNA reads TGTGCCTTCTTTGGACAGAATTATGGCTACACCTTC. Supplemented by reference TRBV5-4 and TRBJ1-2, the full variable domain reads ETGVTQSPTHLIKTRGQQVTLRCSSQSGHNTVSWYQQALGQGPQFIFQYYREEENGRGNFPPRFSGLQFPNYSSELNVNALELDDSALYLCAFFGQNYGYTFGSGTRLTVV.

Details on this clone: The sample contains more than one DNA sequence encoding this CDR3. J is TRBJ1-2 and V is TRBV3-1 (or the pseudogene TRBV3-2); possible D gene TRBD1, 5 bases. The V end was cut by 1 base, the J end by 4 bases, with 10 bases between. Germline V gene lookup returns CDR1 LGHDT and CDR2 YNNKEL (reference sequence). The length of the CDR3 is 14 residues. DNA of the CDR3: TGTGCCAGCAGCCAAGGTCAGGGAGGCTATGGCTACACCTTC. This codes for CASSQGQGGYGYTF.

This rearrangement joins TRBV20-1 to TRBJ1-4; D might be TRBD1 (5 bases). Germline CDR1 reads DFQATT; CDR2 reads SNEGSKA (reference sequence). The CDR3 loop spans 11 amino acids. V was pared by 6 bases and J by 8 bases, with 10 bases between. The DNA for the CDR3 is TGCAGTGCGGGGACGTTGGAAAAACTGTTTTTT. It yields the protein CSAGTLEKLFF.

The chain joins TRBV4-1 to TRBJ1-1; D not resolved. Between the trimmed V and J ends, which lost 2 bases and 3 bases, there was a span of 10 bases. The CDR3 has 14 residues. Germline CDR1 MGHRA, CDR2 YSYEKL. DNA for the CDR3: TGCGCCAGCAGCCAAATTGTGAGAGACACTGAAGCTTTCTTT. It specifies CASSQIVRDTEAFF.

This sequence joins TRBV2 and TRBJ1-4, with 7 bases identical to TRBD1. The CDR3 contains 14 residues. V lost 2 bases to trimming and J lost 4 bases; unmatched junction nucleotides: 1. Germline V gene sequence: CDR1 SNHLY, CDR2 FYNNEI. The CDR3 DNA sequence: TGTGCCAGCAGTGAACGACAGGGTAATGAAAAACTGTTTTTT. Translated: CASSERQGNEKLFF.

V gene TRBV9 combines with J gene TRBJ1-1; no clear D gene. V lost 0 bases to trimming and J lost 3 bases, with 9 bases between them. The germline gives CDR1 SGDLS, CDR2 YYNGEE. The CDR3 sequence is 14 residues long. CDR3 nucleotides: TGTGCCAGCAGCGTAGCCGGGTCGGACACTGAAGCTTTCTTT. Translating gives CASSVAGSDTEAFF.

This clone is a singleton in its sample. The CDR3 loop reads CASSPSPPSAGVSYNEQFF. CDR3 nucleotide sequence: TGTGCCAGCAGCCCCTCCCCTCCCTCTGCGGGGGTATCCTACAATGAGCAGTTCTTC. V is TRBV9 and J is TRBJ2-1; 7 bases align to TRBD2. CDR3 length: 19 residues. CDR1 is SGDLS, CDR2 YYNGEE, per germline. With 4 bases clipped from V and 1 base from J, the junction kept 17 bases outside the gene matches.

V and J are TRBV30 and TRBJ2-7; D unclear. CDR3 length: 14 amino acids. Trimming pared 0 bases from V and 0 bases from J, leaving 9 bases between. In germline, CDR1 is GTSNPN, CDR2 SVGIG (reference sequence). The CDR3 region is CAWSVSWSSYEQYF. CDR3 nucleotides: TGTGCCTGGAGTGTGAGTTGGAGCTCCTACGAGCAGTACTTC. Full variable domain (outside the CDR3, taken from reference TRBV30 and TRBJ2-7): SQTIHQWPATLVQPVGSPLSLECTVEGTSNPNLYWYRQAAGRGLQLLFYSVGIGQISSEVPQNLSASRPQDRQFILSSKKLLLSDSGFYLCAWSVSWSSYEQYFGPGTRLTVT.